Below are 30 T cell receptor beta chains sequenced from a single sample in a study of CD8+CD57+ T cells in acquired aplastic anemia. CDR3 and TCR beta VDJ profiling relied on a genomic DNA template. TCRdb recomputed calls from the reads with MiXCR, one row per CDR3 protein. This sample has roughly 58,000 distinct CDR3 sequences, with around 55% found just once. The source material was sorted CD4+, CD8+, or CD8+CD57+ T cells (not recorded which) from PBMCs. The source of these receptors is a human donor in good health, serving as a control.

As to this clonotype: The junction does not match germline at one end; this may be a read error. The V and J genes are TRBV4-3 and TRBJ1-4; D is unresolved. The CDR3 sequence is 14 residues long. Germline V CDR1 and CDR2: LGHNA, YSLEER. The CDR3, as DNA: TGCGCCAGCAGCCAAGAACGTCTTAATGAGAAACTGTTTTTT. This gives the protein CASSQERLNEKLFF.

The chain has TRBV20-1 and TRBJ1-5; D ambiguous. The CDR3 is made up of 13 amino acids. Trimming cost V 6 bases and J 3 bases, with 12 bases left between them. Germline assignment: CDR1 DFQATT and CDR2 SNEGSKA (reference sequence). The CDR3 nucleotides are TGCAGTGCCATCTACCAGCCCAATCAGCCCCAGCATTTT. Translated: CSAIYQPNQPQHF.

The chain combines TRBV29-1 with TRBJ2-2; D is unclear. V lost 3 bases and J 7 bases, leaving 9 bases between the germline ends. This CDR3 contains 12 residues. Germline assignment: CDR1 SQVTM and CDR2 ANQGSEA. Here the CDR3 DNA reads TGCAGCGTTGAGTCTTGGGGCGGGGAGCTGTTTTTT. Protein: CSVESWGGELFF.

The chain recombines TRBV10-2 with TRBJ2-2, with 11 bases fitting TRBD2. Germline V CDR1 and CDR2: WSHSY, SAAADI. CDR3 length equals 18 residues. The V and J ends lost 5 bases and 5 bases, in that order; junction bases with no gene match: 13. DNA of the CDR3: TGCGCCAGCAGTTCCACGACACTAGCGGGAGTTAGGACCGGGGAGCTGTTTTTT. Translating it yields CASSSTTLAGVRTGELFF.

The J gene is TRBJ2-7, the V gene TRBV15; perhaps TRBD2 as D (5 bases). Germline V gene data show CDR1 as LNHNV and CDR2 as YYDKDF (reference sequence). Deletions cut 0 bases from V and 3 bases from J, with 12 bases between. The CDR3 covers 15 residues. CDR3 nucleotides: TGTGCCACCAGCAGAGATGCAACGGGGAGCTACGAGCAGTACTTC. Its translation is CATSRDATGSYEQYF.

With respect to this clonotype: Without the conserved terminal phenylalanine or tryptophan, this CDR3 likely stems from a read error. The V and J genes are TRBV29-1 and TRBJ1-1, with D unresolved. This CDR3 has 13 residues. CDR1 and CDR2 from the germline V gene are SQVTM and ANQGSEA. Trimming took off 7 bases at V and 1 base at J, with 13 bases between the two ends. The CDR3 sequence: CSEDRVSNTEAFL. CDR3 sequence (DNA): TGCAGCGAAGACCGGGTCTCGAACACTGAAGCTTTCCTT.

At least ten counts were recorded for this clonotype. The rearrangement uses TRBV3-1 and TRBJ1-1; D gene ambiguous. V was shortened by 4 bases and J by 3 bases, with 9 bases between the two germline ends. Germline loops: CDR1 LGHDT, CDR2 YNNKEL (reference sequence). The CDR3 spans 13 residues. In DNA, the CDR3 is TGTGCCAGCAGCCGCCGCCTCGACACTGAAGCTTTCTTT. Translating it yields CASSRRLDTEAFF.

This clonotype was seen ten or more times. The genes are TRBV6-5 and TRBJ2-5; D remains unclear. V was clipped by 6 bases and J by 5 bases, with 16 bases between them. Looked up from germline, CDR1 is MNHEY and CDR2 is SVGAGI. The CDR3 is 14 residues long. The CDR3 region has the DNA TGTGCCAGCAGCCGCCAGACGGTCTTGGAGACCCAGTACTTC. Protein sequence: CASSRQTVLETQYF.

V usage is TRBV12-3 or TRBV12-4 and J usage is TRBJ2-7; 10 bases align to TRBD2. After removal of 3 bases from V and 5 bases from J, the junction contained 4 bases not matched to a gene. CDR3 length: 14 amino acids. The CDR3 reads CASSFLAGGHEQYF. The CDR3 nucleotides are TGTGCCAGCAGTTTTTTAGCGGGGGGCCACGAGCAGTACTTC.

The J gene is TRBJ1-4, the V gene TRBV10-3; D is unclear. The CDR3 consists of 13 residues. The V gene's germline CDR1 is ENHRY and CDR2 SYGVKD. Trimming took off 0 bases at V and 7 bases at J, with 6 bases between the two ends. CDR3 coding DNA: TGTGCCATCAGTGAGTCATTCGGTGAAAAACTGTTTTTT. Translated: CAISESFGEKLFF.

The chain couples TRBV15 to TRBJ2-7, with 9 bases fitting TRBD2. V lost 5 bases and J lost 2; bases outside the gene matches: 1. The germline V gene encodes CDR1 LNHNV and CDR2 YYDKDF (reference sequence). CDR3 size: 13 residues. This CDR3 is CATSERGAYEQYF. In DNA form, the CDR3 reads TGTGCCACCAGCGAGCGGGGGGCCTACGAGCAGTACTTC.

This clonotype was seen at least ten times. V is TRBV6-1 and J is TRBJ1-1; D call uncertain. V was pared by 4 bases and J by 3 bases, with 9 bases between. The CDR3 is made up of 13 amino acids. Germline values: CDR1 MNHNS, CDR2 SASEGT. CDR3 nucleotides: TGTGCCAGCAGTGTGGGCGGTTACACTGAAGCTTTCTTT. Its protein is CASSVGGYTEAFF.

The chain employs TRBV14 and TRBJ2-7; no reliable D call. The V gene's germline CDR1 is SGHDN and CDR2 FVKESK. CDR3 length equals 14 residues. Trimming stripped 4 bases from V and 4 bases from J, with 14 bases between. CDR3 sequence reads: CASSRQKSRYEQYF. CDR3 coding DNA: TGTGCCAGCAGCCGGCAGAAGAGTCGGTACGAGCAGTACTTC.

This clonotype was seen many times. V usage is TRBV11-2 and J usage is TRBJ1-4, with D perhaps matching TRBD1 (6 bases). CDR1 and CDR2 from the germline V gene are SGHAT and FQNNGV. V lost 4 bases, J lost 4 bases, and 16 bases lay in between. The CDR3 loop spans 16 amino acids. The CDR3 region has the DNA TGTGCCAGCAGCTCGAGGCCAGGGGCCATTAATGAAAAACTGTTTTTT. Amino acids: CASSSRPGAINEKLFF.

With respect to this clonotype: One junction end does not reproduce the germline sequence, and a read error may be involved. This chain uses TRBV20-1 with TRBJ2-7; 12 bases fit TRBD2. CDR1 and CDR2 from the germline V gene are DFQATT and SNEGSKA (reference sequence). CDR3 length equals 17 residues. In DNA form, the CDR3 reads TGCGGTGCGCAGCCCGCTAGCGGGAGGGCCATTGTATACGAGCAGTACTTC. Amino acids: CGAQPASGRAIVYEQYF.

The V gene is TRBV6-5, the J gene TRBJ1-1; no firm D call. V shed 7 bases and J shed 5 bases, with 14 bases lying between them. Germline V gene sequence: CDR1 MNHEY, CDR2 SVGAGI. The CDR3 totals 13 residues. The CDR3 loop is CASTLGPSTEAFF. In DNA, the CDR3 is TGTGCCAGCACCCTAGGCCCTTCGACTGAAGCTTTCTTT.

The chain uses TRBV24-1 and TRBJ1-2, with no clear D. The V end was cut by 4 bases, the J end by 4 bases, with 15 bases between. Germline CDR1 and CDR2: KGHDR and SFDVKD. The CDR3 runs 15 residues. Written as DNA, the CDR3 is TGTGCCACCAGTGACCAAAGCCAGGATTCCTATGGCTACACCTTC. This gives the protein CATSDQSQDSYGYTF.

The chain is built from TRBV24-1 and TRBJ2-3, with 7 bases aligning to TRBD1. V lost 9 bases, J lost 2 bases, and 10 bases stayed unmatched. This CDR3 spans 15 amino acids. The germline gives CDR1 KGHDR, CDR2 SFDVKD. The CDR3 coding sequence is TGTGCCACCCAGAGGACAGGAGCACTCACAGATACGCAGTATTTT. It specifies CATQRTGALTDTQYF.

Judged by abundance, this clonotype is medium-sized. The rearrangement joins TRBV2 to TRBJ1-1; D is uncertain. Germline V lookup: CDR1 SNHLY, CDR2 FYNNEI. CDR3 length: 11 amino acids. V dropped 9 bases and J dropped 1 base, with 6 bases sitting between them. CDR3 residues: CARDQNTEAFF. The CDR3 nucleotides are TGTGCCAGGGACCAGAACACTGAAGCTTTCTTT.

This clonotype was observed a few times. This chain uses TRBV29-1 with TRBJ2-5, with 8 bases matching TRBD2. The CDR3 runs 12 residues. Looked up from germline, CDR1 is SQVTM and CDR2 is ANQGSEA. V lost 5 bases to trimming and J lost 3 bases; unmatched junction nucleotides: 2. This CDR3 is CSVSGGEETQYF. CDR3 DNA: TGCAGCGTTAGCGGGGGCGAAGAGACCCAGTACTTC.

This clonotype has a count of ten or more. The rearrangement joins TRBV7-3 to TRBJ1-1; no reliable D call. Between the trimmed V and J ends, which lost 4 bases and 1 base, there was a span of 19 bases. Germline assignment: CDR1 SGHTA and CDR2 FQGTGA. The CDR3 has 17 amino acids. This CDR3 is CASSSTDGGYGNTEAFF. DNA for the CDR3: TGTGCCAGCAGCTCTACGGACGGCGGATATGGGAACACTGAAGCTTTCTTT.

The CDR3 region is CASSLDRGYYEQYF. The CDR3 DNA sequence: TGTGCCAGCAGCCTGGACAGGGGGTACTACGAGCAGTACTTC. The chain recombines TRBV2 with TRBJ2-7, with TRBD1 identical over 10 bases. The CDR3 has 14 residues. V lost 6 bases to trimming and J lost 3 bases; unmatched junction nucleotides: 5. The germline CDR1 and CDR2 sequences are SNHLY and FYNNEI.

This clonotype has ten or more counts. The chain uses TRBV5-6 and TRBJ2-7, with D tentatively TRBD1 or TRBD2 (6 bases each). With 1 base removed from V and 6 bases from J, the gap between germline ends came to 11 bases. The germline V gene has CDR1 SGHDT and CDR2 YYEEEE. The CDR3 is 13 residues long. CDR3 loop: CASSLPGASEQYF. CDR3 nucleotide sequence: TGTGCCAGCAGCTTGCCGGGGGCTAGCGAGCAGTACTTC. The entire variable domain, with the rest obtained from reference TRBV5-6 and TRBJ2-7, is as follows: DAGVTQSPTHLIKTRGQQVTLRCSPKSGHDTVSWYQQALGQGPQFIFQYYEEEERQRGNFPDRFSGHQFPNYSSELNVNALLLGDSALYLCASSLPGASEQYFGPGTRLTVT.

The gene calls are TRBV2 and TRBJ1-4; perhaps TRBD1 as D (5 bases). V lost 7 bases and J 7 bases, leaving 13 bases between the germline ends. This CDR3 is 13 amino acids long. Germline V gene data show CDR1 as SNHLY and CDR2 as FYNNEI. The CDR3 DNA follows: TGTGCCAGCACCTTGGAGGGGATTGAAAAACTGTTTTTT. This gives the protein CASTLEGIEKLFF.

This sequence joins TRBV9 and TRBJ2-7; perhaps TRBD2 as D (5 bases). The V gene's germline CDR1 is SGDLS and CDR2 YYNGEE. Between the trimmed V and J ends, which lost 4 bases and 9 bases, there was a span of 14 bases. The CDR3 contains 12 residues. The DNA for the CDR3 is TGTGCCAGCAGCCCCCAGGCAAGCGGGCAGTACTTC. Translation: CASSPQASGQYF.

Regarding this clonotype: This CDR3 fails to terminate in the conserved phenylalanine or tryptophan, so it likely reflects a read error. It is unclear where the CDR3 begins or ends on the DNA, so no DNA is shown, and the CDR3 is as TCRdb lists it. The gene calls are TRBV19 and TRBJ1-1. The CDR3 is made up of 9 amino acids, end residues included. Germline lookup yields CDR1 LNHDA and CDR2 SQIVND (reference sequence). The CDR3 is CASSIGTSG.

This clonotype was detected many times. The V and J genes are TRBV3-1 and TRBJ2-2; D remains unclear. Germline values: CDR1 LGHDT, CDR2 YNNKEL (reference sequence). The CDR3 has 13 amino acids. The V end lost 2 bases, the J end lost 6 bases, and 7 bases lay between the germline ends. CDR3 loop: CASSQNFAGELFF. DNA of the CDR3: TGTGCCAGCAGCCAAAACTTCGCCGGGGAGCTGTTTTTT.

V usage is TRBV25-1 and J usage is TRBJ2-7; tentatively, D is TRBD1 (5 bases). V was trimmed by 0 bases and J by 7 bases, leaving 7 bases between them. This CDR3 contains 12 residues. CDR1 and CDR2 (germline): MGHDK, SYGVNS. CDR3 DNA: TGTGCCAGCAGTGAATACAGGGAAGAGCAGTACTTC. Protein sequence: CASSEYREEQYF.

In its sample, this clonotype was seen many times. The CDR3 loop is CASSMARQAGNQPQHF. The CDR3, as DNA: TGTGCCAGTAGTATGGCCCGACAGGCCGGCAATCAGCCCCAGCATTTT. The rearrangement uses TRBV19 and TRBJ1-5; weak D call: TRBD1 (6 bases). This CDR3 contains 16 residues. Trimming took 3 bases from V and 2 from J, leaving 14 bases between them. Germline values: CDR1 LNHDA, CDR2 SQIVND (reference sequence).

The rearrangement links TRBV7-2 to TRBJ1-5; D might be TRBD1 (6 bases). In germline, CDR1 is SGHTA, CDR2 FQGNSA. The CDR3 covers 16 residues. V lost 0 bases and J lost 6, with 15 bases in between. In DNA, the CDR3 is TGTGCCAGCAGCTTAGCCCCATACAGGGAAGTTCAGCCCCAGCATTTT. It codes for CASSLAPYREVQPQHF. The variable domain in full, completed from reference TRBV7-2 and TRBJ1-5, reads GAGVSQSPSNKVTEKGKDVELRCDPISGHTALYWYRQSLGQGLEFLIYFQGNSAPDKSGLPSDRFSAERTGGSVSTLTIQRTQQEDSAVYLCASSLAPYREVQPQHFGDGTRLSIL.